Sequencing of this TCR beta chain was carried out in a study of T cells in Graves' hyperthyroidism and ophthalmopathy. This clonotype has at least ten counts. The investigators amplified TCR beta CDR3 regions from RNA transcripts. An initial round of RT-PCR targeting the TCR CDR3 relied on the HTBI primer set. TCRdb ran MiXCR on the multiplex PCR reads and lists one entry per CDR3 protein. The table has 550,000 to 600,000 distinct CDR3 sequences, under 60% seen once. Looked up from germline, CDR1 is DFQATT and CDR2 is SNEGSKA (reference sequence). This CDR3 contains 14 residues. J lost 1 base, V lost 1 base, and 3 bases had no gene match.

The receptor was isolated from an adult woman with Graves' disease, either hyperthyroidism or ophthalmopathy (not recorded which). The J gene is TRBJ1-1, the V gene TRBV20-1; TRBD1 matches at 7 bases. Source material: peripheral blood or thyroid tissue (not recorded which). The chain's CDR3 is CSARVPGGNTEAFF. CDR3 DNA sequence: TGCAGTGCTAGAGTTCCAGGGGGGAACACTGAAGCTTTCTTT.